Reported below is one T cell receptor beta chain. Its specificity is not known. The data belong to a study of T cell responses to AZD1222 COVID-19 vaccine. Whole-study results and caveats: Donors were mostly white British, more females; clonal diversity possibly underestimated.

TCRdb's copy holds only in-frame clones and misses some; the assay was immunoSEQ multiplex PCR. The table includes some 71,000 clones, about nine tenths detected once. The CDR3 has 13 amino acids. Per germline, CDR1 MNHEY and CDR2 SVGAGI. The germline V and J ends were trimmed by 2 bases and 8 bases, with 12 bases remaining between them. The starting material was peripheral blood, obtained 28 days after the second AZD1222 dose. This sequence was found in an adult who received the AZD1222 COVID-19 vaccine. The chain carries TRBV6-5 and TRBJ1-2, with D possibly matching TRBD1 (5 bases). The CDR3 sequence is CASSYLRDQGYTF. The CDR3 nucleotides read TGTGCCAGCAGTTACCTGAGGGACCAGGGCTACACCTTC.